The rows below give T cell receptor beta chains drawn from one sample of a study of OX40 agonist ivuxolimab in advanced cancers. The protocol was immunoSEQ multiplex PCR, while the TCRdb copy is restricted to in-frame clones and leaves out a portion. The sample shows 75,000 to 100,000 clones, about 91% of them seen only once. The source material was CD4+ or CD8+ T cells sorted from blood, sampled in a trial of the OX40 agonist ivuxolimab. These receptors were taken from an adult with an advanced solid tumor such as melanoma, head and neck, liver or kidney cancer. The CDR3 runs from the conserved cysteine through the conserved F or W. The order of the fields is CDR3 length, V gene, J gene, clone size, D gene, CDR3 DNA, CDR3 protein. D genes are given only for firm matches. Only some rows state a clone size, as once, few, many or a class for expanded clones.

15	TRBV19	TRBJ1-2	.	.	TGTGCCAGTAGTATAGACGGCCTCAGCACGGTGGGCTACACCTTC	CASSIDGLSTVGYTF
14	TRBV5-1	TRBJ2-7	.	TRBD2	TGCGCCAGCAGCTTCAGCGGGAGCTCCTACGAGCAGTACTTC	CASSFSGSSYEQYF
11	TRBV2	TRBJ1-4	.	.	TGTGCCAGCACCCGGGCGGACCAGGTGTTTTTT	CASTRADQVFF
18	TRBV19	TRBJ2-1	.	.	TGTGCCAGTAGTATAGTAGGCGGGCTCCTTAGCTCCTACAATGAGCAGTTCTTC	CASSIVGGLLSSYNEQFF
16	TRBV19	TRBJ1-5	.	.	TGTGCCAGTATCCCCACCCAAAGGGAAGGTGATCAGCCCCAGCATTTT	CASIPTQREGDQPQHF
17	TRBV9	TRBJ2-3	.	TRBD2	TGTGCCAGCAGCCCCGGGGCGGGAGGGCCAATCGTCGATACGCAGTATTTT	CASSPGAGGPIVDTQYF
12	TRBV6-6	TRBJ2-5	.	.	TGTGCCATCAACAGGGCTGGGGAGACCCAGTACTTC	CAINRAGETQYF
15	TRBV6-5	TRBJ1-1	.	TRBD1	TGTGCCAGCAGTTTCGGACAGGGGTTTTTGGCTGAAGCTTTCTTT	CASSFGQGFLAEAFF
14	TRBV4-2	TRBJ2-5	.	TRBD2	TGTGCCAGCAGCTCAGGGACTAGCGAAGAGACCCAGTACTTC	CASSSGTSEETQYF
14	TRBV9	TRBJ2-3	.	.	TGTGCCAGCAGCGTAGGGAGGGACACAGATACGCAGTATTTT	CASSVGRDTDTQYF
18	TRBV5-4	TRBJ1-1	.	TRBD1	TGTGCCAGCAGCCCTCCCCCCGGGACAGGGGTTAGTGGCACTGAAGCTTTCTTT	CASSPPPGTGVSGTEAFF
16	TRBV7-2	TRBJ2-7	.	.	TGTGCCAGCAGCTTACCCGAGCAGCCCGGAACCTACGAGCAGTACTTC	CASSLPEQPGTYEQYF
12	TRBV29-1	TRBJ2-7	.	TRBD1	TGCAGCGCTAGGGGACAGCTCTACGAGCAGTACTTC	CSARGQLYEQYF
14	TRBV7-9	TRBJ1-2	few	TRBD1	TGTGCCAGCAGTTCAGGACAGGACCACTATGGCTACACCTTC	CASSSGQDHYGYTF
14	TRBV6-5	TRBJ1-2	.	.	TGTGCCAGCAGTCTAGGACAGCAGCTTGGTGGCTACACCTTC	CASSLGQQLGGYTF
13	TRBV28	TRBJ2-2	.	.	TGTGCCTCTGCGGGACCTACGGGCGGGGAGCTGTTTTTT	CASAGPTGGELFF
14	TRBV6-5	TRBJ2-6	once	.	TGTGCGACGGTACGACCTTCCGGGGCCAACGTCCTGACTTTC	CATVRPSGANVLTF
16	TRBV5-6	TRBJ2-1	.	TRBD2	TGTGCCAGCAGTCGAGCCGGGACTAGCGCCCACAATGAGCAGTTCTTC	CASSRAGTSAHNEQFF
13	TRBV6-1	TRBJ2-7	.	.	TGTGCCAGCAGTGAGGGCCAGGAATACGAGCAGTACTTC	CASSEGQEYEQYF
16	TRBV5-1	TRBJ2-3	.	TRBD2	TGCGCCAGCAGCTGGGGGACTAGCGGTACCACAGATACGCAGTATTTT	CASSWGTSGTTDTQYF
14	TRBV28	TRBJ2-2	.	.	TGTGCCAGCAGTTTTTCTCGACGAGGCGGGGAGCTGTTTTTT	CASSFSRRGGELFF
15	TRBV7-2	TRBJ2-1	.	TRBD2	TGTGCCAGCAGCTTACTTGGCGGGAGACGGAATGAGCAGTTCTTC	CASSLLGGRRNEQFF
14	TRBV6-6	TRBJ2-2	.	.	TGTGCCAGCATGTCAGGCACCAACACCGGGGAGCTGTTTTTT	CASMSGTNTGELFF
16	TRBV5-1	TRBJ2-3	.	.	TGCGCCAGCAGGGGCCTTGGGGAAACTGACACAGATACGCAGTATTTT	CASRGLGETDTDTQYF
16	TRBV18	TRBJ1-3	.	.	TGTGCCAGCTCACCACGGGCAGCCGACTCTGGAAACACCATATATTTT	CASSPRAADSGNTIYF
13	TRBV18	TRBJ2-7	.	TRBD1	TGTGCCAGCTCACCGGGACAGCGCTACGAGCAGTACTTC	CASSPGQRYEQYF
12	TRBV2	TRBJ1-4	.	TRBD1	TGTGCCAGCAGACAGGGGAGTGAAAAACTGTTTTTT	CASRQGSEKLFF
14	TRBV28	TRBJ2-4	.	.	TGTGCCAGCAGTTTATTTCCTAATCCGGACATTCAGTACTTC	CASSLFPNPDIQYF
15	TRBV28	TRBJ1-2	.	.	TGTGCCAGCAGTTTATTGGGTGGGACGCGCTATGGCTACACCTTC	CASSLLGGTRYGYTF
15	TRBV28	TRBJ2-2	.	.	TGTGCCAGCAGTTTGGGGGGCTTGGGCACCGGGGAGCTGTTTTTT	CASSLGGLGTGELFF
16	TRBV2	TRBJ1-3	.	.	TGTGCCAGCAGTGACGGACAGTGGCAATCTGGAAACACCATATATTTT	CASSDGQWQSGNTIYF
15	TRBV9	TRBJ2-2	.	.	TGTGCCAGCAGCGTAGTACCCGACGGCACCGGGGAGCTGTTTTTT	CASSVVPDGTGELFF
14	TRBV9	TRBJ2-7	.	.	TGTGCCAGCAGCGTAGAAGCCATCTCCTACGAGCAGTACTTC	CASSVEAISYEQYF
13	TRBV10-3	TRBJ2-1	.	.	TGTGCCATCAGTGGGTTTGCAGACAATGAGCAGTTCTTC	CAISGFADNEQFF
14	TRBV7-9	TRBJ2-1	once	.	TGTGCCAGCAGCTTAGCGGGTCAGGGAAATGAGCAGTTCTTC	CASSLAGQGNEQFF
16	TRBV11-2	TRBJ2-1	.	.	TGTGCCAGCAGCTTATGGGGTCTGCGGAACTACAATGAGCAGTTCTTC	CASSLWGLRNYNEQFF
18	TRBV5-1	TRBJ2-1	.	.	TGCGCCAGCAGCTTGGTGGAACATCGGGTCAGCTCCTACAATGAGCAGTTCTTC	CASSLVEHRVSSYNEQFF
15	TRBV5-1	TRBJ1-2	few	.	TGCGCCAGCAGCTTGTGGGGGGGACAAAACTATGGCTACACCTTC	CASSLWGGQNYGYTF
14	TRBV29-1	TRBJ2-7	.	TRBD2	TGCAGCGTTGGGGGGGGCGGACTAGCGGTTGAGCAGTACTTC	CSVGGGGLAVEQYF
16	TRBV4-2	TRBJ2-7	once	TRBD2	TGTGCCAGCAGCCAAAATAGCGGGAGCTCCTCCTACGAGCAGTACTTC	CASSQNSGSSSYEQYF
14	TRBV28	TRBJ2-7	.	TRBD1	TGTGCCAGCAGTTTACAGGGGGCCCACTACGAGCAGTACTTC	CASSLQGAHYEQYF
20	TRBV27	TRBJ2-3	.	TRBD2	TGTGCCAGCAGGCCGGGACTAGCAGTTTTACCCCCCGGGAACACAGATACGCAGTATTTT	CASRPGLAVLPPGNTDTQYF
13	TRBV11-1	TRBJ1-4	.	.	TGTGCCAGCAGCTTAGACGGTAATGAAAAACTGTTTTTT	CASSLDGNEKLFF
15	TRBV7-3	TRBJ2-3	.	.	TGTGCCAGCAGCTTAACAGGGGGACGGGTAAATACGCAGTATTTT	CASSLTGGRVNTQYF
19	TRBV11-3	TRBJ2-1	.	.	TGTGCCAGCAGCTTAACCCGCGGCAGGGTAGGCCTAATCCCTGAACCGCAGTTCTTC	CASSLTRGRVGLIPEPQFF
13	TRBV6-1	TRBJ2-7	.	.	TGTGCCAGCAGTGAGACAGGTACCTACGAGCAGTACTTC	CASSETGTYEQYF
15	TRBV11-1	TRBJ2-3	.	.	TGTGCCAGCAGCATTGAGCAGGGGCTATTCGATACGCAGTATTTT	CASSIEQGLFDTQYF
15	TRBV29-1	TRBJ2-2	.	.	TGCAGCGTTGAAGTCGGTCAGGCGAACACCGGGGAGCTGTTTTTT	CSVEVGQANTGELFF
14	TRBV2	TRBJ1-5	.	TRBD1	TGTGCCAGCAGTAATACAGGGGGCAATCAGCCCCAGCATTTT	CASSNTGGNQPQHF
14	TRBV7-9	TRBJ2-7	.	.	TGTGCCAGCAGCTTTTTGGGTAGCTACTACGAGCAGTACTTC	CASSFLGSYYEQYF
14	TRBV5-1	TRBJ2-3	.	.	TGCGCCAGCAGCGTACGGGACAGCACAGATACGCAGTATTTT	CASSVRDSTDTQYF
14	TRBV28	TRBJ2-7	.	TRBD1	TGTGCCAGCAGTTCGGGACAGGGGGCTGGGGAGCAGTACTTC	CASSSGQGAGEQYF
14	TRBV7-9	TRBJ1-4	.	TRBD1	TGTGCCAGCAGCTTAAGGGGGCCGGGTGAAAAACTGTTTTTT	CASSLRGPGEKLFF
16	TRBV7-2	TRBJ1-3	.	.	TGTGCCAGCAGCTTAGAGGGTCCAGGGCGCGGAAACACCATATATTTT	CASSLEGPGRGNTIYF